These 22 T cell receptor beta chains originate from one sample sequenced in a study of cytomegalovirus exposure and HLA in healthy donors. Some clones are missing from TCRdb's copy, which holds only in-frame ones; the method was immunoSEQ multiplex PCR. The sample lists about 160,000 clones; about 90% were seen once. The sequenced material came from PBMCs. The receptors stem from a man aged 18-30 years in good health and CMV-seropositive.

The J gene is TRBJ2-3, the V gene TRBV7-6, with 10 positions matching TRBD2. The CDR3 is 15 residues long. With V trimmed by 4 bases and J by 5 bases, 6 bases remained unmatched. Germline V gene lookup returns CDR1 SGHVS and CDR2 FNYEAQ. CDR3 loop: CASSSRTSGRDTQYF. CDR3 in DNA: TGTGCCAGCAGCTCTAGGACTAGCGGAAGAGATACGCAGTATTTT.

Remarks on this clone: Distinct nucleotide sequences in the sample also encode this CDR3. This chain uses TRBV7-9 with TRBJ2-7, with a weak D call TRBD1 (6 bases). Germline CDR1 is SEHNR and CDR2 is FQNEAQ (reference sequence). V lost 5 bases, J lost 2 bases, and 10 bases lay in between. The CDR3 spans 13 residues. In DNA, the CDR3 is TGTGCCAGCAGCCCGTCAGGGGCCTACGAGCAGTACTTC. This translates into CASSPSGAYEQYF.

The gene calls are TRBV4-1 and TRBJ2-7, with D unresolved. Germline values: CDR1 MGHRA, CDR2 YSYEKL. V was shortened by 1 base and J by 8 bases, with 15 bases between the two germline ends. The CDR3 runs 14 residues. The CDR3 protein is CASSQGRGAFKQYF. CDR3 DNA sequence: TGCGCCAGCAGCCAAGGTCGTGGAGCATTCAAGCAGTACTTC.

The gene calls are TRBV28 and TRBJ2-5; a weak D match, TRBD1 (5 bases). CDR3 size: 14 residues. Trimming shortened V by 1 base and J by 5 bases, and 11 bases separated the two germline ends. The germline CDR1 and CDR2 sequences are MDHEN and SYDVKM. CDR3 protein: CASSLSDMFETQYF. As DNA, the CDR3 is TGTGCCAGCAGTTTATCGGACATGTTTGAGACCCAGTACTTC.

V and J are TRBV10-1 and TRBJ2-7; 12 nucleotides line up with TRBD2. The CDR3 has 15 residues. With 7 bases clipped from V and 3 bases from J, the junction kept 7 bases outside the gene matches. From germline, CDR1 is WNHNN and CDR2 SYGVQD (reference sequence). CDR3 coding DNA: TGCGCCAGCACCCGACTAGCGGGAGCGGACTACGAGCAGTACTTC. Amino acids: CASTRLAGADYEQYF.

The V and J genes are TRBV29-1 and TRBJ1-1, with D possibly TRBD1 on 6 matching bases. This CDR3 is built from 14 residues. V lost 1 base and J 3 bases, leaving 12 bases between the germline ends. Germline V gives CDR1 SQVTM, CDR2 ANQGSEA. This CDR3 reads CSVEAGGGYTEAFF. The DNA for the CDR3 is TGCAGCGTTGAAGCGGGAGGGGGTTACACTGAAGCTTTCTTT.

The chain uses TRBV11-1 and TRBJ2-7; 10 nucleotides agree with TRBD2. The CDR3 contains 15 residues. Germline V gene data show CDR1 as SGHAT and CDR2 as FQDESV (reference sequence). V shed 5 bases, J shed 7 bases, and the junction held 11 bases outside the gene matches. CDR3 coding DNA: TGTGCCAGCAGCCGACTAGCGGGTGGCCCGGGGGAGCAGTACTTC. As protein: CASSRLAGGPGEQYF.

CDR3 sequence: CAWKALGETQYF. The CDR3 coding sequence is TGTGCCTGGAAAGCCCTCGGAGAGACCCAGTACTTC. The gene calls are TRBV30 and TRBJ2-5; D not certain. The V gene lost 4 bases and the J gene lost 4 bases, with 10 bases spanning the gap. The length of the CDR3 is 12 residues. Germline V gene sequence: CDR1 GTSNPN, CDR2 SVGIG (reference sequence).

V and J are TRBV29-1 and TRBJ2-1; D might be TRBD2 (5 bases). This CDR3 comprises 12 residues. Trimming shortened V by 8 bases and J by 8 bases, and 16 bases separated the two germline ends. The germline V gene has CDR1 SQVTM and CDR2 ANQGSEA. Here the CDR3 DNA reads TGCAGCACACTGGCGGGTGGGGATGAGCAGTTCTTC. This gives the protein CSTLAGGDEQFF.

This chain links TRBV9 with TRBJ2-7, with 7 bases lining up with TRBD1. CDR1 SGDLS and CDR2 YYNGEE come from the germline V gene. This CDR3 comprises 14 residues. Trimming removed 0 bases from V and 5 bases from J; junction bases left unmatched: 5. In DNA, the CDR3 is TGTGCCAGCAGCGTAGTGGGGACAGAGGACGAGCAGTACTTC. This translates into CASSVVGTEDEQYF.

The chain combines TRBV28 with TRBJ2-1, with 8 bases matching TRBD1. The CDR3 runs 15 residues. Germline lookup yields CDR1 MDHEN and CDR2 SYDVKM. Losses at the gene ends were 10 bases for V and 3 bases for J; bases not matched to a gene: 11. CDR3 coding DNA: TGTGCCACCAAATCAGGGGGCGGAAACTACAATGAGCAGTTCTTC. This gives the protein CATKSGGGNYNEQFF.

The CDR3 spells CASSVGARRVETQYF. The CDR3 nucleotides are TGTGCCAGCAGCGTAGGGGCTAGGAGGGTCGAGACCCAGTACTTC. The chain recombines TRBV9 with TRBJ2-5; possible D gene TRBD2, 6 bases. CDR3 length equals 15 residues. From germline, CDR1 is SGDLS and CDR2 YYNGEE. The germline V and J ends were trimmed by 0 bases and 5 bases, with 14 bases remaining between them.

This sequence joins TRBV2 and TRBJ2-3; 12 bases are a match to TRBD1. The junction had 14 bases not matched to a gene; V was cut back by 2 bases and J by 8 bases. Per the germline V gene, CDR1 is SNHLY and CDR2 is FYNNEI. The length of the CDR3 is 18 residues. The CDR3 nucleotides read TGTGCCAGCAGTGAATTCTCAGGGACAGGGGGCTTAAGGGGTACGCAGTATTTT. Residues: CASSEFSGTGGLRGTQYF.

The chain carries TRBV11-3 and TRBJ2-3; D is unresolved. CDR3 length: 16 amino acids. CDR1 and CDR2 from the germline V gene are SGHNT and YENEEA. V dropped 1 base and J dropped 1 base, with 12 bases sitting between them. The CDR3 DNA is TGTGCCAGCAGCTTAGGGTCTAGTCGGGGCACAGATACGCAGTATTTT. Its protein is CASSLGSSRGTDTQYF.

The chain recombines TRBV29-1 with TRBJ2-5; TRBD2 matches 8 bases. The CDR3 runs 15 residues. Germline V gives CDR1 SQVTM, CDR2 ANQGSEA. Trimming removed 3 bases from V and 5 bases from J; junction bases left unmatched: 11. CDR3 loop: CSVDRGTRSWETQYF. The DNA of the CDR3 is TGCAGCGTTGATAGGGGGACTAGGAGTTGGGAGACCCAGTACTTC. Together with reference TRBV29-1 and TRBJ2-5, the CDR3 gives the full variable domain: SAVISQKPSRDICQRGTSLTIQCQVDSQVTMMFWYRQQPGQSLTLIATANQGSEATYESGFVIDKFPISRPNLTFSTLTVSNMSPEDSSIYLCSVDRGTRSWETQYFGPGTRLLVL.

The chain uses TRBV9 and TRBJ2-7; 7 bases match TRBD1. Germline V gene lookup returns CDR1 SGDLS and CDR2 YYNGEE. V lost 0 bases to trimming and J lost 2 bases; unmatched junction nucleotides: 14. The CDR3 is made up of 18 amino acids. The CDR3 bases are TGTGCCAGCAGCGTAGGACAGGGCATCAGAGAAAGCGCCTACGAGCAGTACTTC. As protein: CASSVGQGIRESAYEQYF.

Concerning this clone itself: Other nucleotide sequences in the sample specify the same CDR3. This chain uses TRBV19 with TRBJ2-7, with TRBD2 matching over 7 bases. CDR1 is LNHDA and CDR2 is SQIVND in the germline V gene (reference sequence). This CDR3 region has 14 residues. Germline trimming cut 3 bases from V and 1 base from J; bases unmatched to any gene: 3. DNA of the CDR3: TGTGCCAGTAGTATTGGCGGGGGATCCTACGAGCAGTACTTC. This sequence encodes CASSIGGGSYEQYF.

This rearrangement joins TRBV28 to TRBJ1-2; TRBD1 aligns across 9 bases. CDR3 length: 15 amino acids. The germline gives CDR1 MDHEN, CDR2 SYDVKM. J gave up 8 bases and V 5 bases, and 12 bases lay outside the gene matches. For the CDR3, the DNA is TGTGCCAGCAGTCTCTCAACTACAGGGGGCGCGGGCTACACCTTC. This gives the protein CASSLSTTGGAGYTF.

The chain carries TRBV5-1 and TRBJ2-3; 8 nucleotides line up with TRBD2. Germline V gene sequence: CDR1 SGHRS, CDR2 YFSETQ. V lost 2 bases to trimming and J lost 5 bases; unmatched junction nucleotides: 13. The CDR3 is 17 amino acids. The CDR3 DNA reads TGCGCCAGCAGCTTTACTCCCCCCGGGACTAGTCAAGATACGCAGTATTTT. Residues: CASSFTPPGTSQDTQYF.

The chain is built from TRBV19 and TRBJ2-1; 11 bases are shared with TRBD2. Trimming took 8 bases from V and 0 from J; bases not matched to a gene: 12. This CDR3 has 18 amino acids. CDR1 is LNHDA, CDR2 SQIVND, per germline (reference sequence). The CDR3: CASSGTSGLRSSYNEQFF. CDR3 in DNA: TGTGCCAGTTCCGGGACTAGCGGACTCAGGAGCTCCTACAATGAGCAGTTCTTC.

CDR3: CASSQDYPQVRPQHF. The CDR3 DNA sequence: TGTGCCAGCAGCCAAGACTACCCACAGGTTCGGCCCCAGCATTTT. V usage is TRBV14 and J usage is TRBJ1-5, with D possibly being TRBD1 (5 bases). V lost 0 bases, J lost 9 bases, and 15 bases lay in between. The CDR3 totals 15 residues. The germline CDR1 and CDR2 sequences are SGHDN and FVKESK.

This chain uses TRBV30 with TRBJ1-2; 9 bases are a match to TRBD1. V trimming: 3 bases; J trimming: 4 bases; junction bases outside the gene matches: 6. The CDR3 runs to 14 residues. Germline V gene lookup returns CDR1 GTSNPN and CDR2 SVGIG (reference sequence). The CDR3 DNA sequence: TGTGCCTGGAGCTCGGGACAGGGAGCCTATGGCTACACCTTC. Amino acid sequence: CAWSSGQGAYGYTF.